This T cell receptor (beta chain) was documented in a study of Ad26.COV2.S vaccination and SARS-CoV-2 variants listed by TCRdb under 2021. With respect to the entire study: Donors in the vaccine arm were drawn from COV1001, a multicentre, randomized, double-blind, placebo-controlled phase I-IIa trial testing Ad26.COV2.S in healthy adults. Ad26.COV2.S was administered intramuscularly at 5 x 10^10 or 1 x 10^11 viral particles, either as a single shot or as two shots given 56 days apart. Sequencing of the TCRbeta repertoire served to evaluate the specificity and breadth of SARS-CoV-2-reactive T cell receptors following Ad26.COV2.S vaccination. A total of 32 samples were included in the TCR-sequenced set, comprising around 20 Ad26.COV2.S vaccine recipients, 5 placebo recipients and 8 SARS-CoV-2 convalescent individuals. Participants in the trial were split at random into five groups of five each, receiving low-dose or high-dose Ad26.COV2.S once or twice, or else placebo on both occasions. Investigators did not know the trial group allocation while performing experiments and assessing outcomes.

The immunoSEQ Assay was the method used to sequence TCRbeta CDR3 regions. After extraction, genomic DNA underwent amplification by bias-controlled multiplex PCR, followed by high-throughput sequencing. The study's processing was this. Collapsing and filtering of sequences were performed to quantify the absolute abundance of each unique TCRbeta CDR3 region. T cell fraction was estimated by normalizing TCRbeta template counts to usable DNA, which was measured by amplifying reference genes present in all nucleated cells. Repertoire TCRs were annotated as SARS-CoV-2-specific by exact matching of V gene, CDR3 amino acid sequence and J gene to a known reactive TCR set. The reference SARS-CoV-2 TCR set was derived from MIRA and filtered for enrichment in COVID-19-positive ImmuneCODE repertoires, a step that removed public or cross-reactive TCRs. Drawing on the MIRA antigens, annotated TCRs were analysed further at the level of specific ORF or position within ORF. Breadth was defined as annotated unique rearrangements over total unique productive rearrangements; depth was the summed frequency of those rearrangements. Two-sided Wilcoxon rank-sum tests were used to compare TCR breadth between groups. This immuneACCESS table, as held by TCRdb, lists in-frame sequences with V and J called but not all clones. Of the missing ones, under half trace to an unresolved V gene in checked studies; the others have no known cause. V and J calls and clone size are those listed in that table; D and trimming were worked out from the DNA. Within this sample are about half a million clones, with around 89% of them counted one time only. The ten largest clonotypes hold roughly 1.7% of the sample.

The study at large found these results: Substantial breadth of spike-specific CD8+ and CD4+ T cell responses was reported after vaccination. The study was not powered to compare responses between vaccine doses or regimens. The authors noted that the TCR breadth and depth analyses may have underestimated total T cell responses. Higher spike-specific TCR breadth was observed in Ad26.COV2.S recipients than in placebo recipients (P = 0.0014). Vaccine and placebo recipients had comparable non-spike TCR breadth, which fits with the vaccine containing only spike.

The sample's treatment or condition label, in plain terms: roughly 19 received Ad26.COV2.S at low or high dose, single or two shots; 5 received placebo; per-sample allocation not given. For vaccine and placebo recipients, repertoires were sequenced using samples collected on day 63 after the first injection. Cohort 1b enrolled some 25 adults aged 18-55 years at a single site in Boston, USA, between 29 July and 7 August 2020. Ad26.COV2.S was a replication-incompetent adenovirus type 26 vector expressing a prefusion-stabilized SARS-CoV-2 spike protein from the original Wuhan strain. On this clone: Which antigen it targets is not known. No much larger clone is present one base from it, and per-base qualities are unavailable.

The receptor's source is a person aged 18 to 65 who received the Ad26.COV2.S COVID-19 vaccine or a placebo. The sequences come from peripheral blood, collected in a trial of Ad26.COV2.S vaccine versus placebo.

The sequenced DNA is TGTGCCAGCTCACCACCCGCGGCGGCGGGGGGAGAGCAGTACTTC. Its product reads: CASSPPAAAGGEQYF. This receptor chain uses TRBV18 and TRBJ2-7, with 8 central nucleotides matching TRBD2. For this chain, trimming is 0 bases at the V end and 7 bases at the J end, and the number of junction bases without a gene match is 8. The CDR3 runs 15 residues from the cysteine to the phenylalanine. Only the CDR3 region is kept as DNA, spanning 45 bases read in frame from base 1. For CDR1 and CDR2, the germline V gene lists KGHSH and LQKENI.